This TCR beta chain was sequenced during a study of shared clonotypes between healthy human individuals. This clone was observed a handful of times. Generated by immunoSEQ multiplex PCR, the TCRdb table keeps only in-frame clones and is missing some. The sample shows around 940,000 clones, roughly 72% of them seen only once. CDR1 is SGHDT, CDR2 YYEEEE, per germline. J lost 5 bases, V lost 4 bases, and 6 bases had no gene match. This CDR3 has 14 residues. Input material: memory CD4+ T cells sorted from blood. As for subset: CD45RA-negative fraction. The receptor's source is a man between 18 and 35 years old in good health. The V and J genes are TRBV5-6 and TRBJ2-7; TRBD1 matches 10 bases. The CDR3 loop reads CASSRGQGGDEQYF. In DNA form, the CDR3 reads TGTGCCAGCAGCCGAGGACAGGGGGGCGACGAGCAGTACTTC.